A selection of T cell receptor beta chains follows, all from one sample in a study of cytomegalovirus exposure and HLA in healthy donors. Libraries were prepared by immunoSEQ multiplex PCR; TCRdb keeps only in-frame clonotypes and omits some of them. This table holds 68,000 or so clones, approximately 91% found once. The sequenced sample was PBMCs. These TCRs come from a young man in good health and CMV-seronegative. Both conserved end residues are part of each CDR3. The D gene is left open where the match is weak. Some rows mark clone size as missing; the rest say once, few, many or name a class of expanded clone.

. | 16 | TRBJ2-7 | TRBD2 | TRBV28 | TGTGCCAGCAGTTTGTCTCCTAGCGGGAGACTCTACGAGCAGTACTTC | CASSLSPSGRLYEQYF
. | 11 | TRBJ1-3 | . | TRBV19 | TGTGCCAGCGACAGTGGAAACACCATATATTTT | CASDSGNTIYF
. | 14 | TRBJ1-5 | TRBD1 | TRBV29-1 | TGCAGCGTTTCGATGGGACAGAGCAATCAGCCCCAGCATTTT | CSVSMGQSNQPQHF
. | 15 | TRBJ2-1 | TRBD2 | TRBV6-1 | TGTGCCAGCAGTGAAATCGCGGGGGGGAGCAATGAGCAGTTCTTC | CASSEIAGGSNEQFF
. | 17 | TRBJ2-1 | TRBD2 | TRBV5-5 | TGTGCCAGCAGCTTGGGATGGACTAGCGGTGGAGGGAATGAGCAGTTCTTC | CASSLGWTSGGGNEQFF
. | 13 | TRBJ2-2 | . | TRBV30 | TGTGCCTGGAGTGTACAACCCACCGGGGAGCTGTTTTTT | CAWSVQPTGELFF
. | 15 | TRBJ2-3 | . | TRBV25-1 | TGTGCCAGCAGTGAACAGACGGGAGTTTACGATACGCAGTATTTT | CASSEQTGVYDTQYF
. | 12 | TRBJ1-1 | . | TRBV6-4 | TGTGCCAGCAGTGACGGCAGGGCTGCCGTTTTCTTT | CASSDGRAAVFF
. | 13 | TRBJ2-1 | TRBD1 | TRBV5-1 | TGCGCCAGCACCCTGAAGGACCGGGACAGGCAGTTCTTC | CASTLKDRDRQFF
. | 13 | TRBJ1-2 | . | TRBV25-1 | TGTGCCAGCAGTGTTTCAGGTTTCTATGGCTACACCTTC | CASSVSGFYGYTF
. | 15 | TRBJ2-1 | TRBD1 | TRBV5-1 | TGCGCCAGCAGCGAGGGGACAGGGGGATCAAATGAGCAGTTCTTC | CASSEGTGGSNEQFF
. | 15 | TRBJ2-2 | . | TRBV18 | TGTGCCAGCTCTCCCGCGCAGGGGTATACCGGGGAGCTGTTTTTT | CASSPAQGYTGELFF
. | 15 | TRBJ2-7 | TRBD1 | TRBV30 | TGTGCCTGGAGTGTCGGCAGGGGGCTTATCTACGAGCAGTACTTC | CAWSVGRGLIYEQYF
. | 17 | TRBJ2-3 | . | TRBV7-3 | TGTGCCAGCAGCTCAGGCCCGACATCGTCATACACAGATACGCAGTATTTT | CASSSGPTSSYTDTQYF
. | 16 | TRBJ1-1 | TRBD1 | TRBV29-1 | TGCAGCGTTGAAGAATACGGACAGGGCAGGAACACTGAAGCTTTCTTT | CSVEEYGQGRNTEAFF
. | 15 | TRBJ2-5 | TRBD2 | TRBV6-5 | TGTGCCAGCAGCCGCGGGAGGGCAGGAGGGGAGACCCAGTACTTC | CASSRGRAGGETQYF
. | 17 | TRBJ2-7 | . | TRBV11-1 | TGTGCCAGCAGCTTAGTTCCAGGGATTGCGGGAAATTACGAGCAGTACTTC | CASSLVPGIAGNYEQYF
. | 16 | TRBJ2-2 | . | TRBV28 | TGTGCCAGCAGTTTATTTGGCGGGTCGAACACCGGGGAGCTGTTTTTT | CASSLFGGSNTGELFF
. | 16 | TRBJ2-6 | . | TRBV27 | TGTGCCAGCAGTAGAACTACAGGGTCTGGGGCCAACGTCCTGACTTTC | CASSRTTGSGANVLTF
. | 15 | TRBJ1-2 | . | TRBV19 | TGTGCCAGTAGTATAGCCAAAAGACAGGACTATGGCTACACCTTC | CASSIAKRQDYGYTF
. | 15 | TRBJ2-5 | . | TRBV5-4 | TGTGCCAGCGGAATTGGGGCCTCCCGCCAAGAGACCCAGTACTTC | CASGIGASRQETQYF
. | 14 | TRBJ2-7 | TRBD2 | TRBV7-2 | TGTGCCAGCAGCTTAGCAGGGAGGGTAAGGGAGCAGTACTTC | CASSLAGRVREQYF
. | 13 | TRBJ2-2 | . | TRBV7-3 | TGTGCCAGCAGCTTAGATGCGACCGGGGAGCTGTTTTTT | CASSLDATGELFF
. | 14 | TRBJ2-7 | . | TRBV19 | TGTGCCAGTAGTATAGGTATTAGCGCGGACGAGCAGTACTTC | CASSIGISADEQYF
. | 11 | TRBJ2-5 | . | TRBV10-2 | TGCGCCAGCAGTGTACAAGAGACCCAGTACTTC | CASSVQETQYF
. | 13 | TRBJ1-2 | TRBD1 | TRBV28 | TGTGCCAGCAGTTGGACCGGGACAGCTGGCTACACCTTC | CASSWTGTAGYTF
. | 13 | TRBJ2-7 | . | TRBV13 | TGTGCCAGCAGCTCTGGGACTCACGACGAGCAGTACTTC | CASSSGTHDEQYF
. | 17 | TRBJ2-7 | TRBD2 | TRBV5-1 | TGCGCCAGCAGCTTGGTAGGGCTTGCGGGAGATCCCTCCGAGCAGTACTTC | CASSLVGLAGDPSEQYF
. | 15 | TRBJ2-1 | . | TRBV7-3 | TGTGCCAGCAGGGGTAGCGGACCCTCCTACAATGAGCAGTTCTTC | CASRGSGPSYNEQFF
. | 13 | TRBJ1-5 | . | TRBV19 | TGTGCCAGTAGTAAGAGCGGGGTTCAGCCCCAGCATTTT | CASSKSGVQPQHF
. | 13 | TRBJ2-3 | . | TRBV7-2 | TGTGCCAGCAGCCCTTTAGCTACAGATACGCAGTATTTT | CASSPLATDTQYF
. | 15 | TRBJ2-7 | . | TRBV7-3 | TGTGCCAGCAGCTTAACACTAGGCCCTATCCACGAGCAGTACTTC | CASSLTLGPIHEQYF
. | 15 | TRBJ2-5 | TRBD2 | TRBV19 | TGTGCCAGTAGCGAGGGGCTAGCGGTCCAAGAGACCCAGTACTTC | CASSEGLAVQETQYF
. | 16 | TRBJ2-3 | TRBD2 | TRBV29-1 | TGCAGCGTTGAAGATCGTAGCGGGAGCTTAAGGGGTACGCAGTATTTT | CSVEDRSGSLRGTQYF
once | 16 | TRBJ2-1 | . | TRBV4-3 | TGCGCCAGCAGCCTCCACGACAGGACCCCCTACAATGAGCAGTTCTTC | CASSLHDRTPYNEQFF
few | 15 | TRBJ2-2 | . | TRBV11-2 | TGTGCCAGCAGCCCAGGGGACGGATACACCGGGGAGCTGTTTTTT | CASSPGDGYTGELFF
. | 16 | TRBJ2-5 | . | TRBV11-2 | TGTGCCAGCAGCCCCCCAAGGACAGCTTTGCAAGAGACCCAGTACTTC | CASSPPRTALQETQYF
. | 15 | TRBJ2-7 | . | TRBV5-6 | TGTGCCAGCAGCTTAACCGGGACACCTACCTACGAGCAGTACTTC | CASSLTGTPTYEQYF
. | 19 | TRBJ2-3 | TRBD2 | TRBV7-2 | TGTGCCAGCAGCTTAGTCGTGACTAGCGGGAGGAAGAGCACAGATACGCAGTATTTT | CASSLVVTSGRKSTDTQYF
. | 14 | TRBJ2-1 | . | TRBV5-1 | TGCGCCAGCAGCTTTGGGGGTCGGGGGAATGAGCAGTTCTTC | CASSFGGRGNEQFF
. | 15 | TRBJ1-1 | TRBD1 | TRBV15 | TGTGCCACCAGCGGCTTATCGACAGGGGAAACTGAAGCTTTCTTT | CATSGLSTGETEAFF
. | 14 | TRBJ1-5 | . | TRBV4-3 | TGCGCCAGCAGCCTTTCTTCGTCCAATCAGCCCCAGCATTTT | CASSLSSSNQPQHF
. | 15 | TRBJ2-1 | . | TRBV27 | TGTGCCAGCAGCCATAACAGGAGAACGTACAATGAGCAGTTCTTC | CASSHNRRTYNEQFF
. | 16 | TRBJ2-1 | . | TRBV7-3 | TGTGCCAGCAGCTTCGTGGGGGGGCGCTGGGGGGATGAGCAGTTCTTC | CASSFVGGRWGDEQFF
. | 15 | TRBJ1-2 | TRBD1 | TRBV11-2 | TGTGCCAGCAGCTTCACCGGGACAGTTAACTATGGCTACACCTTC | CASSFTGTVNYGYTF
once | 14 | TRBJ2-7 | TRBD1 | TRBV7-2 | TGTGCCAGCAGCCGTACCGGGACAGGGGTTGAGCAGTACTTC | CASSRTGTGVEQYF
. | 14 | TRBJ1-5 | . | TRBV9 | TGTGCCAGCAGCCCTGGGGGAGGAGGCCAGCCCCAGCATTTT | CASSPGGGGQPQHF
. | 15 | TRBJ2-7 | . | TRBV6-5 | TGTGCCAGCAGTTACTCGATCTGGCAGGGAGGAGAGCAGTACTTC | CASSYSIWQGGEQYF
. | 18 | TRBJ2-1 | TRBD2 | TRBV27 | TGTGCCAGCAGCCTACTCCACCGGACTAGCGGGAGGCATAATGAGCAGTTCTTC | CASSLLHRTSGRHNEQFF
. | 14 | TRBJ1-1 | TRBD1 | TRBV5-8 | TGTGCCAGCAGTTGGGACAGGGGGAGTGGTTCGGCTTTCTTT | CASSWDRGSGSAFF
. | 17 | TRBJ1-1 | TRBD1 | TRBV11-2 | TGTGCCAGCAGCTTACGGGACAGGGGCCACCGGGGCACTGAAGCTTTCTTT | CASSLRDRGHRGTEAFF
. | 18 | TRBJ2-7 | TRBD2 | TRBV4-2 | TGTGCCAGCAGCCAAAGTACTAGCGGGAGGGTTAGCTCCTACGAGCAGTACTTC | CASSQSTSGRVSSYEQYF
. | 15 | TRBJ1-1 | TRBD1 | TRBV9 | TGTGCCAGCAGCGTAGTAACAGGGGTTGGCACTGAAGCTTTCTTT | CASSVVTGVGTEAFF